Described below is a single T cell receptor beta chain sequence and its context. Sequencing used immunoSEQ multiplex PCR; TCRdb keeps in-frame clones, though not all of them. Here the sample spans approximately 82,000 clones, around 85% being singletons. Trimming pared 3 bases from V and 6 bases from J, leaving 11 bases between. The CDR3 covers 12 residues. Looked up from germline, CDR1 is SQVTM and CDR2 is ANQGSEA. This specimen comes from a study of OX40 agonist ivuxolimab in advanced cancers. This clonotype was sampled from an adult with an advanced solid tumor such as melanoma, head and neck, liver or kidney cancer. The starting material was CD4+ or CD8+ T cells sorted from blood, obtained in a trial of the OX40 agonist ivuxolimab. This chain links TRBV29-1 with TRBJ1-2; D unclear. CDR3 sequence: CSVESGEDGYTF. For the CDR3, the DNA is TGCAGCGTTGAGTCCGGGGAGGATGGCTACACCTTC.